The 20 T cell receptor beta chains below come from one sample, sequenced in a study of T cell responses to AZD1222 COVID-19 vaccine. Clones were read by immunoSEQ multiplex PCR, and TCRdb kept only the in-frame ones, dropping some. The sample shows 150,000 to 200,000 clones, about 93% of them seen only once. The material sequenced was peripheral blood, taken on day 0 of AZD1222 vaccination. Source of these receptors: an adult in good health.

The table lists this clone with a count of one. The V gene is TRBV4-1, the J gene TRBJ1-5, with unresolved D. The CDR3 contains 14 residues. CDR1 and CDR2 from the germline V gene are MGHRA and YSYEKL. V was trimmed by 1 base and J by 7 bases, leaving 11 bases between them. CDR3 protein: CASSQVNFGQPQHF. The CDR3 bases are TGCGCCAGCAGCCAAGTTAATTTCGGGCAGCCCCAGCATTTT.

The gene calls are TRBV11-2 and TRBJ1-6; 7 positions match TRBD1. CDR1 SGHAT and CDR2 FQNNGV come from the germline V gene. Trimming removed 3 bases from V and 6 bases from J; junction bases left unmatched: 8. The CDR3 totals 16 residues. The DNA of the CDR3 is TGTGCCAGCAGCTTCCTTCCGGGACAGCGTAATTCACCCCTCCACTTT. Translated, it gives CASSFLPGQRNSPLHF.

The chain is built from TRBV13 and TRBJ2-5, with D perhaps matching TRBD2 (6 bases). CDR3 length: 19 amino acids. Germline V gene sequence: CDR1 PRHDT, CDR2 FYEKMQ (reference sequence). The V gene lost 5 bases and the J gene lost 2 bases, with 27 bases spanning the gap. DNA of the CDR3: TGTGCCAGCAGCGCCAATATCAAGCGGGCCGCGACGAGACAAGAGACCCAGTACTTC. Translating gives CASSANIKRAATRQETQYF.

V gene TRBV28 combines with J gene TRBJ1-2, with D possibly TRBD1 on 5 matching bases. Germline CDR1 is MDHEN and CDR2 is SYDVKM. This CDR3 has 13 amino acids. Between the trimmed V and J ends, which lost 5 bases and 3 bases, there was a span of 10 bases. DNA of the CDR3: TGTGCCAGCAGTCCTACAGGAGACTATGGCTACACCTTC. Residues: CASSPTGDYGYTF.

In its sample, this clone was seen once. The V call is TRBV30, the J call TRBJ1-2; D unclear. The germline V gene has CDR1 GTSNPN and CDR2 SVGIG (reference sequence). The CDR3 is 15 residues long. V was trimmed by 0 bases and J by 2 bases, leaving 13 bases between them. As DNA, the CDR3 is TGTGCCTGGAGTGTACGAAGGGTCTTCAACTATGGCTACACCTTC. This gives the protein CAWSVRRVFNYGYTF.

This clone was detected only a few times. DNA for the CDR3: TGTGCCAGCAGTTATAATTCTCGGACAGAGTATAATTCACCCCTCCACTTT. This translates into CASSYNSRTEYNSPLHF. The rearrangement links TRBV28 to TRBJ1-6, with D tentatively TRBD1 (6 bases). The V gene's germline CDR1 is MDHEN and CDR2 SYDVKM. Trimming shortened V by 4 bases and J by 4 bases, and 17 bases separated the two germline ends. This CDR3 is built from 17 residues.

This chain links TRBV3-1 (or the pseudogene TRBV3-2) with TRBJ1-2; TRBD1 aligns across 7 bases. The CDR3 consists of 17 residues. Germline loops: CDR1 LGHDT, CDR2 YNNKEL (reference sequence). V was clipped by 4 bases and J by 1 base; unmatched bases: 12. CDR3 amino acids: CASSRPGWDSFNYGYTF. Here the CDR3 DNA reads TGTGCCAGCAGCCGACCCGGCTGGGACAGTTTTAACTATGGCTACACCTTC.

The V gene is TRBV3-1 (or the pseudogene TRBV3-2), the J gene TRBJ1-6; D may be TRBD1 (5 bases). Germline V gene lookup returns CDR1 LGHDT and CDR2 YNNKEL (reference sequence). CDR3 size: 14 residues. The germline V and J ends were trimmed by 4 bases and 13 bases, with 17 bases remaining between them. The CDR3 coding sequence is TGTGCCAGCAGCCCGGGGACGGGCGGTTCGCCCCTCCACTTT. Protein product: CASSPGTGGSPLHF.

This rearrangement joins TRBV5-1 to TRBJ2-1; TRBD2 agrees at 9 bases. J was trimmed by 8 bases and V by 0 bases; bases with no gene match: 18. The germline CDR1 and CDR2 sequences are SGHRS and YFSETQ. The CDR3 is 19 residues long. CDR3: CASSLVGITSGTSNDEQFF. The CDR3 DNA reads TGCGCCAGCAGCTTGGTTGGTATCACCTCCGGGACTAGCAACGATGAGCAGTTCTTC.

This chain uses TRBV5-6 with TRBJ1-5; no firm D call. V lost 1 base and J 7 bases, leaving 6 bases between the germline ends. Germline values: CDR1 SGHDT, CDR2 YYEEEE. The CDR3 covers 12 residues. The DNA for the CDR3 is TGTGCCAGCAGCTTGTGGGCCCAGCCCCAGCATTTT. Translated, it gives CASSLWAQPQHF.

J is TRBJ2-2 and V is TRBV2; D gene unclear. Trimming took off 6 bases at V and 1 base at J, with 6 bases between the two ends. Germline-derived CDR1 and CDR2 are SNHLY and FYNNEI. This CDR3 region has 13 residues. As DNA, the CDR3 is TGTGCCAGCAGAGCTCAGAACACCGGGGAGCTGTTTTTT. Translating it yields CASRAQNTGELFF.

The chain recombines TRBV5-1 with TRBJ1-1; tentative D call: TRBD1 (5 bases). The V end lost 0 bases, the J end lost 1 base, and 10 bases lay between the germline ends. Germline CDR1 reads SGHRS; CDR2 reads YFSETQ. There are 15 residues in the CDR3. CDR3 nucleotides: TGCGCCAGCAGCTTGGTTTTTACAGGGAACACTGAAGCTTTCTTT. Translated: CASSLVFTGNTEAFF.

The CDR3: CASSSRSGKNEQFF. CDR3 bases: TGTGCCAGCAGCTCCCGTTCAGGCAAAAATGAGCAGTTCTTC. This sequence joins TRBV7-9 and TRBJ2-1; D is ambiguous. The germline gives CDR1 SEHNR, CDR2 FQNEAQ (reference sequence). The V end was cut by 4 bases, the J end by 7 bases, with 14 bases between. The CDR3 is 14 amino acids.

This chain joins TRBV28 and TRBJ2-7; the D gene could be TRBD1 or TRBD2 (6 bases each). CDR3 length equals 14 residues. V gave up 5 bases and J gave up 0 bases, with 11 bases separating them. Germline CDR1 MDHEN, CDR2 SYDVKM. The CDR3 spells CASSAGGGSYEQYF. The CDR3 DNA sequence: TGTGCCAGCAGTGCCGGGGGCGGCTCCTACGAGCAGTACTTC.

The genes are TRBV10-1 and TRBJ1-1; D remains ambiguous. The ends were cut back, 1 base at V and 1 base at J, with 4 bases in the middle. Per germline, CDR1 WNHNN and CDR2 SYGVQD (reference sequence). The CDR3 has 13 amino acids. CDR3: CASSEYENTEAFF. CDR3 DNA: TGCGCCAGCAGTGAGTACGAGAACACTGAAGCTTTCTTT.

V usage is TRBV6-1 and J usage is TRBJ2-1; maybe TRBD1 (6 bases). The CDR3 is 16 amino acids. Germline loops: CDR1 MNHNS, CDR2 SASEGT. V was pared by 2 bases and J by 6 bases, with 17 bases between. CDR3 sequence: CASSEKTGQLSNEQFF. The CDR3 nucleotides are TGTGCCAGCAGTGAAAAGACAGGCCAACTCTCCAATGAGCAGTTCTTC.

This sequence joins TRBV3-1 (or the pseudogene TRBV3-2) and TRBJ2-7; maybe TRBD1 (6 bases). Trimming left V 2 bases short and J 7 bases short, with 9 bases between. The germline V gene encodes CDR1 LGHDT and CDR2 YNNKEL (reference sequence). This CDR3 has 12 residues. CDR3: CASSQTRGEQYF. The DNA of the CDR3 is TGTGCCAGCAGCCAAACAAGGGGGGAGCAGTACTTC.

The gene calls are TRBV6-5 and TRBJ1-2, with 9 bases identical to TRBD1. The germline gives CDR1 MNHEY, CDR2 SVGAGI. Trimming at V came to 7 bases and at J to 4 bases, leaving 7 bases not matched to a gene. This CDR3 spans 14 amino acids. The CDR3: CASTRTGEVYGYTF. CDR3 sequence (DNA): TGTGCCAGCACTCGGACAGGGGAGGTCTATGGCTACACCTTC.

V is TRBV23-1 and J is TRBJ1-3; D not resolved. TRBV23-1 is an ORF, and what it does is uncertain. V was trimmed by 3 bases and J by 7 bases, leaving 19 bases between them. CDR3 length: 16 residues. The CDR3 nucleotides read TGCGCCAGCAGTCAGGTACCCATCCTGCCGTGGAACACCATATATTTT. It encodes CASSQVPILPWNTIYF.

Only a few counts were recorded for this clone. The chain is built from TRBV28 and TRBJ1-2, with a possible D match to TRBD1 (6 bases). The V gene lost 6 bases and the J gene lost 4 bases, with 27 bases spanning the gap. CDR1 is MDHEN and CDR2 is SYDVKM in the germline V gene. This CDR3 contains 18 residues. In nucleotides, the CDR3 is TGTGCCAGCAGCCTAACGGACAGACAGCACACCTACTCCTATGGCTACACCTTC. This encodes CASSLTDRQHTYSYGYTF.